This TCR beta chain was sequenced in a study of T-cell memory formation after mild COVID-19. Germline V gene sequence: CDR1 ENHRY, CDR2 SYGVKD. CDR3 length: 13 amino acids. The V gene lost 3 bases and the J gene lost 1 base, with 3 bases spanning the gap. Researchers used 5'RACE with constant-segment primers to make TCR alpha and TCR beta cDNA libraries that carry sample barcodes and UMIs. From the 5' RACE reads, TCRdb called clonotypes with MiXCR, one entry per CDR3 protein. The sample holds roughly 370,000 distinct CDR3 sequences, approximately 15% seen once. This clonotype was counted a few times. Sequenced: PBMCs or a T cell subset sorted from them (not recorded which). This TCR was sampled from a young man who had mild COVID-19 (a few samples of this study predate the infection). Cell type and time point are not known. The chain couples TRBV10-3 to TRBJ2-2; D remains ambiguous. As DNA, the CDR3 is TGTGCCATCAGTGACAGGAACACCGGGGAGCTGTTTTTT. The encoded protein is CAISDRNTGELFF.